The clone carrying this T cell receptor (beta chain) was picked up a small number of times. TCRdb recomputed calls from the 5' RACE reads with MiXCR, one row per CDR3 protein. The data hold just over 350,000 distinct CDR3 sequences, with roughly an eighth observed a single time. These data belong to a study of T-cell memory formation after mild COVID-19. CDR3 length: 15 amino acids. V lost 0 bases and J lost 4, with 12 bases in between. The germline V gene has CDR1 SGHRS and CDR2 YFSETQ. Sequencing used PBMCs or a T cell subset sorted from them (not recorded which). This clonotype originated in a young man who had mild COVID-19 (a few samples of this study predate the infection). Cell type and time point are not known. The chain combines TRBV5-1 with TRBJ2-3; D might be TRBD1 (5 bases). The CDR3 reads CASSLEGSAADTQYF. Here the CDR3 DNA reads TGCGCCAGCAGCTTGGAGGGGTCCGCGGCAGATACGCAGTATTTT.